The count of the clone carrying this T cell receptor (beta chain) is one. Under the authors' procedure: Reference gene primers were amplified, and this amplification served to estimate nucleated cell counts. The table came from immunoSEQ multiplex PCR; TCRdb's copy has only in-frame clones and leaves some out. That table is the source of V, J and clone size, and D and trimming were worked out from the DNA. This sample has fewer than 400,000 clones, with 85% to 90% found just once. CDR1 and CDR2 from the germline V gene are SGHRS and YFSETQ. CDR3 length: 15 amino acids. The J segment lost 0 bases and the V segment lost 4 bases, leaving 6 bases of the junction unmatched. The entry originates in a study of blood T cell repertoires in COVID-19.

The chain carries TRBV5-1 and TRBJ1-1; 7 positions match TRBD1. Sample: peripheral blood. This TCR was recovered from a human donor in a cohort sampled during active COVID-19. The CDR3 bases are TGCGCCAGCAGCCCAGGACAGGTCTTGAACACTGAAGCTTTCTTT. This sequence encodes CASSPGQVLNTEAFF.